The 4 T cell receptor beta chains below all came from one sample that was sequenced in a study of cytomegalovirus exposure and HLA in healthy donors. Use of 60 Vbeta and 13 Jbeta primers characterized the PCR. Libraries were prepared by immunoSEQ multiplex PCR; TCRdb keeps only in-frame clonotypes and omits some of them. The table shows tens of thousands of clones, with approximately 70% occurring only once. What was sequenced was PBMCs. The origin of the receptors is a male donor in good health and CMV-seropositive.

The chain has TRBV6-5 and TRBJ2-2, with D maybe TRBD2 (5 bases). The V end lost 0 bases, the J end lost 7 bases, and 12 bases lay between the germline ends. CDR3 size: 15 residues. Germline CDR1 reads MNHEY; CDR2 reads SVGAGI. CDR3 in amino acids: CASSYSIGNDGELFF. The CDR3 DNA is TGTGCCAGCAGTTACTCGATCGGGAACGACGGGGAGCTGTTTTTT.

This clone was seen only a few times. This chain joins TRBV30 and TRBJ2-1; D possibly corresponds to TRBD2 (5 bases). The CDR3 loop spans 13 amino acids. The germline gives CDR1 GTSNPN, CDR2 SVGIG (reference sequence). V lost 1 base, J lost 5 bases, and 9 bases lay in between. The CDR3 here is CAWSEGRNNEQFF. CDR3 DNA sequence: TGTGCCTGGAGTGAAGGGAGAAACAATGAGCAGTTCTTC.

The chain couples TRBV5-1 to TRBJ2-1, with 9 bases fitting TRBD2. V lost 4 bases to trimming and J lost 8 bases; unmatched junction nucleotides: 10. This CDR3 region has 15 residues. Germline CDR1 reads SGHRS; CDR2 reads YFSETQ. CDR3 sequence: CASSGSLAGGDEQFF. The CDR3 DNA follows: TGCGCCAGCAGCGGCTCACTAGCGGGTGGGGATGAGCAGTTCTTC.

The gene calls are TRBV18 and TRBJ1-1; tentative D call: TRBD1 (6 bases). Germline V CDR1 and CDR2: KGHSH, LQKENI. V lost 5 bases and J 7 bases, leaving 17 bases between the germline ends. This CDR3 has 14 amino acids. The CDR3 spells CASSTSPAGDEAFF. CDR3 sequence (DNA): TGTGCCAGCTCAACCAGCCCGGCAGGGGATGAAGCTTTCTTT. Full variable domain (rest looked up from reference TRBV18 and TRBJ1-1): NAGVMQNPRHLVRRRGQEARLRCSPMKGHSHVYWYRQLPEEGLKFMVYLQKENIIDESGMPKERFSAEFPKEGPSILRIQQVVRGDSAAYFCASSTSPAGDEAFFGQGTRLTVV.